The 17 T cell receptor beta chains reported below all come from one sample, sequenced in a study of T cell changes during pregnancy in multiple sclerosis. Sequencing used immunoSEQ multiplex PCR; TCRdb keeps in-frame clones, though not all of them. The sample lists about 70,000 clones; about nine tenths were seen once. This specimen consisted of peripheral blood, obtained in the first trimester of pregnancy. The source of these receptors is a female donor with multiple sclerosis, enrolled in a pregnancy study.

The chain employs TRBV9 and TRBJ2-5; 13 bases fit TRBD2. After removal of 4 bases from V and 0 bases from J, the junction contained 9 bases not matched to a gene. The V gene's germline CDR1 is SGDLS and CDR2 YYNGEE. The CDR3 consists of 18 residues. The CDR3 nucleotides are TGTGCCAGCAGCTCCGGACTAGCGGGGGAAAAGAACCAAGAGACCCAGTACTTC. This encodes CASSSGLAGEKNQETQYF.

The chain links TRBV13 to TRBJ1-5; D is perhaps TRBD1 (5 bases). The V gene's germline CDR1 is PRHDT and CDR2 FYEKMQ (reference sequence). The CDR3 is 16 residues long. The ends were cut back, 3 bases at V and 0 bases at J, with 12 bases in the middle. The CDR3 loop reads CASSLGGGISNQPQHF. The CDR3 nucleotides are TGTGCCAGCAGCTTGGGTGGGGGGATTAGCAATCAGCCCCAGCATTTT.

J is TRBJ2-7 and V is TRBV28; D possibly corresponds to TRBD2 (6 bases). In germline, CDR1 is MDHEN, CDR2 SYDVKM. Deletions cut 5 bases from V and 2 bases from J, with 13 bases between. The CDR3 is 14 residues long. The CDR3 loop is CASSPPGLPYEQYF. The CDR3 coding sequence is TGTGCCAGCAGTCCCCCGGGACTTCCCTACGAGCAGTACTTC.

V is TRBV7-2 and J is TRBJ2-3; D possibly corresponds to TRBD2 (6 bases). V gave up 1 base and J gave up 0 bases, with 17 bases separating them. From germline, CDR1 is SGHTA and CDR2 FQGNSA. This CDR3 region has 18 residues. For the CDR3, the DNA is TGTGCCAGCAGCTTAGGGGAGAGGGCGGGAACTAGCACAGATACGCAGTATTTT. It translates to CASSLGERAGTSTDTQYF.

The chain has TRBV2 and TRBJ2-1; 8 nucleotides line up with TRBD2. This CDR3 contains 16 residues. After removal of 3 bases from V and 8 bases from J, the junction contained 12 bases not matched to a gene. From germline, CDR1 is SNHLY and CDR2 FYNNEI. The CDR3, as DNA: TGTGCCAGCAGTGATGGTGCGGGGGGAGGCAGGGATGAGCAGTTCTTC. Its protein is CASSDGAGGGRDEQFF.

The sample holds a few counts of this clone. V is TRBV10-1 and J is TRBJ1-4; no definite D call. This CDR3 has 16 amino acids. CDR1 and CDR2 from the germline V gene are WNHNN and SYGVQD (reference sequence). V lost 11 bases and J lost 7, with 26 bases in between. CDR3 protein: CAPYEEGGSGREKLFF. The DNA for the CDR3 is TGCGCCCCTTACGAGGAGGGTGGGTCTGGTCGTGAAAAACTGTTTTTT.

The V and J genes are TRBV5-1 and TRBJ2-1, with 7 bases lining up with TRBD2. This CDR3 region has 15 residues. The germline gives CDR1 SGHRS, CDR2 YFSETQ. V was pared by 1 base and J by 8 bases, with 9 bases of the junction left unmatched. CDR3 sequence: CASSLNGGGRDEQFF. CDR3 coding DNA: TGCGCCAGCAGCTTGAACGGGGGAGGGCGAGATGAGCAGTTCTTC.

The J gene is TRBJ2-2, the V gene TRBV9; weak D call: TRBD2 (6 bases). V lost 0 bases, J lost 4 bases, and 10 bases lay in between. Per germline, CDR1 SGDLS and CDR2 YYNGEE. This CDR3 is 15 amino acids long. CDR3 DNA sequence: TGTGCCAGCAGCGTAGCTGGGGAGGTCACCGGGGAGCTGTTTTTT. It codes for CASSVAGEVTGELFF.

V is TRBV9 and J is TRBJ2-1; 7 bases are shared with TRBD2. CDR1 is SGDLS, CDR2 YYNGEE, per germline. The CDR3 totals 15 residues. V gave up 0 bases and J gave up 0 bases; unmatched junction bases: 0. CDR3 coding DNA: TGTGCCAGCAGCGTAGGGGACTACTCCTACAATGAGCAGTTCTTC. This sequence encodes CASSVGDYSYNEQFF.

The CDR3 is CAWSFRTSGGYGEQYF. As DNA, the CDR3 is TGTGCCTGGAGTTTCAGGACTAGCGGGGGGTACGGCGAGCAGTACTTC. The chain is built from TRBV30 and TRBJ2-7; 14 nucleotides match TRBD2. Trimming took 2 bases from V and 6 from J; bases not matched to a gene: 9. Germline assignment: CDR1 GTSNPN and CDR2 SVGIG (reference sequence). CDR3 length: 16 amino acids.

The rearrangement links TRBV5-1 to TRBJ2-7; 7 positions agree with TRBD2. This CDR3 comprises 14 residues. Germline V gives CDR1 SGHRS, CDR2 YFSETQ. With V trimmed by 4 bases and J by 3 bases, 7 bases remained unmatched. CDR3 DNA sequence: TGCGCCAGCAGCCGAATCGGGACTAACTACGAGCAGTACTTC. It yields the protein CASSRIGTNYEQYF.

This clone was picked up one time. V is TRBV5-5 and J is TRBJ2-7; the D is unclear. CDR3 length: 15 residues. The V gene lost 1 base and the J gene lost 0 bases, with 11 bases spanning the gap. Germline V gene sequence: CDR1 SGHKS, CDR2 YYEKEE (reference sequence). CDR3 loop: CASSLFQRDSYEQYF. The DNA of the CDR3 is TGTGCCAGCAGCTTGTTCCAGCGTGACTCCTACGAGCAGTACTTC.

The rearrangement joins TRBV5-8 to TRBJ1-2; tentatively, D is TRBD1 (6 bases). The CDR3 consists of 16 residues. The germline V gene encodes CDR1 SGHTS and CDR2 YDEGEE. Between the trimmed V and J ends, which lost 6 bases and 4 bases, there was a span of 22 bases. The CDR3 region is CASNLSPGTHFYGYTF. CDR3 in DNA: TGTGCCAGCAACCTGAGCCCGGGGACACACTTCTATGGCTACACCTTC.

This rearrangement joins TRBV6-6 to TRBJ1-4; 7 bases match TRBD1. CDR3 length: 15 residues. Per germline, CDR1 MNHNY and CDR2 SVGAGI (reference sequence). V trimming: 10 bases; J trimming: 5 bases; junction bases outside the gene matches: 13. In DNA, the CDR3 is TGTGCCACGGGACTTAAACAGGGGCGAAATGAAAAACTGTTTTTT. As protein: CATGLKQGRNEKLFF.

The chain combines TRBV28 with TRBJ2-1, with TRBD2 as a possible D gene (5 bases). Germline CDR1 MDHEN, CDR2 SYDVKM. The CDR3 loop spans 17 amino acids. V lost 2 bases and J lost 8, with 22 bases in between. CDR3 sequence reads: CASSLVRRTLQGYEQFF. In nucleotides, the CDR3 is TGTGCCAGCAGTTTAGTTAGGCGGACTCTACAAGGCTATGAGCAGTTCTTC.

The chain links TRBV18 to TRBJ1-2, with TRBD1 as a possible D gene (6 bases). Germline V lookup: CDR1 KGHSH, CDR2 LQKENI. Trimming shortened V by 3 bases and J by 7 bases, and 15 bases separated the two germline ends. The CDR3 length is 14 residues. CDR3 nucleotide sequence: TGTGCCAGCTCACCTCGCGACAGGTCTGGTGGCTACACCTTC. Translated: CASSPRDRSGGYTF.

This CDR3 reads CASSLVGTGGNTEAFF. CDR3 sequence (DNA): TGTGCCAGCAGCTTGGTCGGGACAGGGGGGAACACTGAAGCTTTCTTT. This chain uses TRBV5-6 with TRBJ1-1; 11 bases line up with TRBD1. The V and J ends lost 0 bases and 1 base, in that order; junction bases with no gene match: 2. The CDR3 contains 16 residues. The germline CDR1 and CDR2 sequences are SGHDT and YYEEEE. The full variable domain, rest sourced from reference TRBV5-6 and TRBJ1-1, is DAGVTQSPTHLIKTRGQQVTLRCSPKSGHDTVSWYQQALGQGPQFIFQYYEEEERQRGNFPDRFSGHQFPNYSSELNVNALLLGDSALYLCASSLVGTGGNTEAFFGQGTRLTVV.